This TCR beta chain was captured by sequencing in a study of shared clonotypes between healthy human individuals. In the study overall: The plates for each donor numbered three CD4 naive, three CD4 memory, two CD8 naive and one CD8 memory.

The V and J ends lost 3 bases and 5 bases respectively, with 15 bases between them. This CDR3 contains 14 residues. Germline V gene data show CDR1 as SGDLS and CDR2 as YYNGEE. The protocol was immunoSEQ multiplex PCR, while the TCRdb copy is restricted to in-frame clones and leaves out a portion. The sample carries some 2,000,000 clones, around 95% recorded once. The sequence was obtained from a man in his late teens or twenties in good health. Sequenced material: naive CD4+ T cells sorted from blood. Subset given: CD45RA+ positively selected. This rearrangement joins TRBV9 to TRBJ2-7; tentative D call: TRBD1 (5 bases). Here the CDR3 DNA reads TGTGCCAGCAGCGCATACCATCAGGGTAACGAGCAGTACTTC. This gives the protein CASSAYHQGNEQYF.